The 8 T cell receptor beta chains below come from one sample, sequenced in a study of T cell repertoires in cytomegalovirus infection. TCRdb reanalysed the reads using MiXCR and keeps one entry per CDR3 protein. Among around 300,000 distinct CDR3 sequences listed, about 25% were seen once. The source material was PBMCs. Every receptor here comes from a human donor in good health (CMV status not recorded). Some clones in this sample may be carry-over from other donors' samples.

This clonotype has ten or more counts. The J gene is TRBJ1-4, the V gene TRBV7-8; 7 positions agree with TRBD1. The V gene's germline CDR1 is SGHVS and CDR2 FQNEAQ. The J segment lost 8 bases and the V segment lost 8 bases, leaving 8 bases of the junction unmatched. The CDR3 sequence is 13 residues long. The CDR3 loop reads CASQRGQGEKLFF. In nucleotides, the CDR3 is TGTGCCAGCCAGAGGGGGCAGGGAGAAAAACTGTTTTTT. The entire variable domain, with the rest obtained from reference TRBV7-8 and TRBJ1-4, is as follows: GAGVSQSPRYKVAKRGQDVALRCDPISGHVSLFWYQQALGQGPEFLTYFQNEAQLDKSGLPSDRFFAERPEGSVSTLKIQRTQQEDSAVYLCASQRGQGEKLFFGSGTQLSVL.

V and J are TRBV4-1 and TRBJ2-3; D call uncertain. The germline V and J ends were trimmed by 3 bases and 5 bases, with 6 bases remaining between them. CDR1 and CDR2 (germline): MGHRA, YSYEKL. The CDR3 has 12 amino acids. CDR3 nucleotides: TGCGCCAGCAGCCAGACGGGAGATACGCAGTATTTT. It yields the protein CASSQTGDTQYF.

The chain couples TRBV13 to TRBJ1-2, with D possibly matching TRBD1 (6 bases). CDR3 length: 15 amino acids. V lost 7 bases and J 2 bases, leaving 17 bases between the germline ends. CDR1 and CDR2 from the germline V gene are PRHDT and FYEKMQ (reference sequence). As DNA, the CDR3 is TGTGCCAGCACCCAATACTTACAGGGCAACTATGGCTACACCTTC. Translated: CASTQYLQGNYGYTF.

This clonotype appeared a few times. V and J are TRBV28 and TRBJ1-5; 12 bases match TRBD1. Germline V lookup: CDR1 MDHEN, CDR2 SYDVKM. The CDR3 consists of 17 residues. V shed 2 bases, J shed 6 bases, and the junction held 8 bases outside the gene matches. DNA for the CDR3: TGTGCCAGCAGTTTAAATTCCGGGACAGGGGGCGTTCAGCCCCAGCATTTT. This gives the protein CASSLNSGTGGVQPQHF.

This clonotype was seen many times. The CDR3 here is CASSDTYSGPQPMQYF. The CDR3 nucleotides read TGTGCCAGCAGTGACACTTACTCGGGTCCCCAGCCGATGCAGTATTTT. The chain is built from TRBV6-4 and TRBJ2-3; D uncertain. CDR3 size: 16 residues. Between the trimmed V and J ends, which lost 2 bases and 11 bases, there was a span of 23 bases. Germline CDR1 is MRHNA and CDR2 is SNTAGT.

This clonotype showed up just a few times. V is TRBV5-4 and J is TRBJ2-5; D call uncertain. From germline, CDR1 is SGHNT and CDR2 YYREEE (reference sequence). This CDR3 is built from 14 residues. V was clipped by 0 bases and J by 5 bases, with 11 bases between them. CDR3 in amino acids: CASSLAGSVETQYF. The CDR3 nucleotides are TGTGCCAGCAGCTTGGCCGGGTCGGTTGAGACCCAGTACTTC.

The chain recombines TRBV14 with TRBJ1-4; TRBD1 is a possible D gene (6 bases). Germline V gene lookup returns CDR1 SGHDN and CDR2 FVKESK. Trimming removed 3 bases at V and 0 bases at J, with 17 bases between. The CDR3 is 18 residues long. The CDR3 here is CASSHRPDSFATNEKLFF. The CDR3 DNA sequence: TGTGCCAGCAGCCACCGACCGGACAGCTTTGCAACTAATGAAAAACTGTTTTTT.

For the CDR3, the DNA is TGCAGCGTTGAAGGGACTAGCGGGAGGTTCTACAATGAGCAGTTCTTC. It codes for CSVEGTSGRFYNEQFF. The chain has TRBV29-1 and TRBJ2-1; 14 bases are a match to TRBD2. CDR1 SQVTM and CDR2 ANQGSEA come from the germline V gene. CDR3 length: 16 residues. V shed 1 base and J 3 bases; nucleotides not matched to a gene: 2.